This TCR beta chain was identified during a study of blood T cells in healthy people across ages. In the study overall: About one barcoded beta molecule was captured per two T cells (by template switching). Study findings and constraints: The diversity estimates, figures obtained from one million T cells, were considered underestimates. Higher diversity and more naive CD4+ cells were features of long-lived donors, compared to aged donors. Roughly linear age-related decline in beta diversity appeared, significant by age approximately 40.

A second PCR, run for roughly 7 to 12 cycles, used a sample-barcoded 5' primer plus a J-beta primer mix. TCRdb analysed the 5' RACE reads with MiXCR anew, one entry per CDR3 protein. This sample has some 1,500,000 distinct CDR3 sequences, with about 42% found just once. Comment on this clonotype: Antigen specificity is unknown.

V gave up 3 bases and J gave up 3 bases, with 11 bases separating them. Per germline, CDR1 LGHDT and CDR2 YNNKEL (reference sequence). CDR3 size: 14 residues. The V call is TRBV3-1, the J call TRBJ1-2; no firm D call. The sequence came from a woman aged 18-35 years in good health. Sequenced: blood. This CDR3 reads CASSHGVGYYGYTF. DNA of the CDR3: TGTGCCAGCAGCCACGGTGTGGGGTACTATGGCTACACCTTC.